The present entry profiles one TCR beta chain with its context. Its binding antigen is unknown. A much larger clone differs by one base, so this may be a read error. Libraries came from PCR. Sequencing relied on a NextSeq 500. Preparation of bulk TCR libraries followed a previously described approach, with the TCR primers listed in Table S5. The Qiagen AllPrep DNA/RNA kit was used to purify total RNA. Before any analysis, reads coming from multiple sequencing runs of the same library were combined into one pool. In the source study's methods: Reads were retained only if their TCR constant sequence matched exactly, and those retained reads were trimmed to 150 nt and grouped according to their 12-nt molecular barcodes. Reads in each barcode group were sub-clustered using a 15% Levenshtein threshold, and a quality-weighted consensus sequence was built for each RNA molecule. Non-functional sequences were excluded, and lower-count sequences lying one edit away from another sequence were also excluded. Barcode sub-clusters with fewer than 20% of the maximum read count were removed, based on fitting two negative binomial distributions. In TCRdb, the public reads were trimmed at Q25 with fastp and aligned with MiXCR, with productive beta chains retained. Each entry is one CDR3 protein sequence, shown with its most common DNA and genes. Clone size and V and J calls follow TCRdb, not the original study. The sample records over 100,000 distinct CDR3 sequences, about 35% of which are singletons. The top ten clonotypes cover approximately 9.8% of the sample.

This specimen comes from a study of molecular identifiers for immune sequencing clone quantification (dated by TCRdb to the late 2010s). Regarding the research as a whole: For a replicate experiment, the RNA from either approximately 20,000 or 98,000 naive CD8 T cells was divided into five aliquots, and four of those aliquots went on to sequencing. This methods study used CD8 T cells to benchmark TCR RNA copy counting and molecular-identifier clustering-based TCR repertoire sequencing (MIDCIRS). Study-wide conclusions, independent of this receptor: Spiked-in Jurkat TCR RNA (roughly 10 copies' worth), which is not part of the donor repertoire, was contained in the naive libraries. Modeling estimated 2.5 to 3 recovered TCR RNA copies per cell, compared with about 9.8 by digital PCR, which implies around 33% capture efficiency. Identical TCR molecules sharing a barcode could cause highly expanded clone sizes to be underestimated. Clones above 20 RNA copies held over 97% of molecules in CMV-specific effector cells but under 1% in naive cells. When barcode sub-clustering was left out, chimeric consensus sequences inflated TCR diversity, with chimeras reaching as high as 47%. A single cell's worth of spiked-in Jurkat TCR RNA was reported detectable even among around 970,000 naive CD8 T cells.

Naive CD8 T cell libraries were made from around 18,000 to 910,000 sorted cells using 10%, 30% or 50% of purified RNA. Naive CD8 T cells, defined as CD8+CD4-CCR7+CD45RA+, were FACS-sorted into RLT Plus buffer on a BD FACSAria II. Detection sensitivity was tested by spiking Jurkat RNA equal to about 10 TCR copies' worth into samples containing roughly 19,000-1,000,000 naive CD8 T cells. Enrichment of CD8 T cells was performed with RosetteSep CD8+ T Cell Enrichment Cocktail and Ficoll-Paque, after which ACK red cell lysis was carried out. V loses 3 bases of germline sequence and J loses 7 bases, and the interval between the two ends is 9 bases. The germline V gene sets CDR1 to MNHEY and CDR2 to SVGEGT. There are 13 amino acids in the CDR3, from cysteine to phenylalanine inclusive. Left in the record is the CDR3 DNA by itself, 39 bases read in frame from the first base.

This sequence originates from a human donor in good health. Some libraries in this study had Jurkat cell RNA spiked in. The rearranged chain carries TRBV6-2 or TRBV6-3 and TRBJ2-2; the D gene is unclear. The sequenced sample was naive CD8+ T cells from blood, with Jurkat cell RNA spiked in. The cell subset or site label corresponds to: FACS-sorted CD8+CD4-CCR7+CD45RA+ naive T cells. The CDR3 has the sequence CASSYWHHGELFF. Read as DNA, the sequence is TGTGCCAGCAGTTATTGGCATCACGGGGAGCTGTTTTTT.